This T cell receptor beta chain was obtained from a study of identical twins. TCRdb re-analysed the 5' RACE reads in MiXCR, keeping a single row per CDR3 protein. This sample yields some 690,000 distinct CDR3 sequences, of which less than 25% are seen a single time; roughly 4.3% belongs to the top ten. This CDR3 is built from 14 residues. Germline CDR1 SGHRS, CDR2 YFSETQ. Trimming took 3 bases from V and 8 from J; bases not matched to a gene: 9. A word on this clonotype: The antigen is undetermined.

Study-wide results and caveats: In beta out-of-frame sequences, the excess sharing between twins was weaker.

The sample was also linked to a second study, of T cells expressing NK-cell markers. That report notes: In several experiments, sorting was restricted to alpha-beta TCR T cells by an anti-gamma-delta TCR antibody.

Sequenced sample: PBMCs. The rearrangement links TRBV5-1 to TRBJ1-2; TRBD1 matches 8 bases. This receptor was identified in a woman between 18 and 29 years old in good health. CDR3 bases: TGCGCCAGCAGCTCTCGAACAGGGGGTGCCGGCTACACCTTC. Protein product: CASSSRTGGAGYTF.